The present entry profiles one T cell receptor beta chain with its context. The time point here: 2014-2015 season, 7 days after vaccination. Before and after seasonal inactivated influenza vaccination, adults gave blood for sorting CD4 subsets for sequencing. Donors with HIV/AIDS, active malignancy, immunomodulators or active illness were excluded. This specimen belongs to a study of follicular helper T cells after annual influenza vaccination. Some clones are missing from TCRdb's copy, which holds only in-frame ones; the method was immunoSEQ multiplex PCR. The sample lists about 10,000 clones; 80% to 90% were seen once. With 4 bases removed from V and 8 bases from J, the gap between germline ends came to 14 bases. The CDR3 consists of 14 residues. In germline, CDR1 is MNHEY, CDR2 SVGAGI.

The input for sequencing was CXCR5- memory CD4+ T cells sorted from blood, taken 7 days after influenza vaccination. The sequence came from an adult who received the influenza vaccine. J is TRBJ1-4 and V is TRBV6-5; possibly TRBD1 for D (5 bases). The CDR3 region has the DNA TGTGCCAGCAGTTCGGAGGGGTCTCGGGAAAAACTGTTTTTT. Its protein is CASSSEGSREKLFF.